The entry below gives a single T cell receptor (beta chain) sequence along with its context. Its antigen is still unknown. Base qualities were left out, and no much larger clone turns up one base away. Other nucleotide sequences in the sample specify the same CDR3. This sample is part of a study of shared clonotypes between healthy human individuals (dated by TCRdb to the early 2020s). Regarding the complete study: The cohort comprised a couple of women and a few men aged 18 to 49 years. Per donor, leukapheresis produced somewhere between about 0.85 and 10 billion PBMCs. To estimate repertoire size and how much clonotype sharing occurs between individuals, the study deeply sequenced the blood TCR repertoires of 4 to 6 healthy adults. Per donor, three plates each were used for CD4 naive and CD4 memory, two for CD8 naive, and one for CD8 memory. To increase sequencing depth and limit assay-specific biases, different laboratories used diverse techniques to prepare libraries and sequence TCR repertoires.

V loses 2 bases of germline sequence and J loses 1 base, and the interval between the two ends is 8 bases. The CDR3 runs 14 residues from the cysteine to the phenylalanine. The retained sequence is limited to the CDR3, 42 bases, with the frame set at the first base. Based on the germline V gene (reference sequence), the CDR1 and CDR2 sequences are SEHNR and FQNEAQ. Healthy HIV-negative adults with no recently reported acute infections or vaccinations were included as donors. Every donor was a Caucasian adult living in Nashville, Tennessee, USA. CD4+ T cells were enriched by magnetic negative selection; naive cells were then positively selected on CD45RA, and the negative fraction formed the memory subset. After blood collection by leukapheresis, PBMCs were isolated using Ficoll-Histopaque density gradient centrifugation and then cryopreserved in the vapor phase of liquid nitrogen. Purity and quantity of every magnetically sorted T cell population were checked by analytical flow cytometry. Each sorted fraction had its genomic DNA isolated and then quantified by UV absorbance on a Nanodrop 2000c.

The paper's findings and limits, for the study overall: Naive subsets generally had larger estimated clonotype richness than memory subsets did. Higher generation probabilities were observed for clonotypes shared by all four sorted-subset donors than for non-shared clonotypes. Because the study included a small number of donors, the genetic and exposure-history diversity represented was limited. Incomplete sequencing was indicated by rarefaction of sorted-subset datasets, despite the large sequencing depth. Only blood was sampled, and tissue TCR repertoires likely differ from those in blood. Pairwise subsampling indicated that sequencing depth was expected to affect the degree of clonotype sharing among donors. When a few donors were compared, the shared fraction of clonotypes was about 5% for naive CD4, 3.5% to 4% for naive CD8, 2.3% for memory CD4, and 0.4% for memory CD8.

Using the deep immunoSEQ assay, TCR CDR3 regions were amplified from genomic DNA by multiplex PCR. Extracted genomic DNA from each cell subset was spread evenly across all wells of several immunoSEQ 96-well plates, with each plate serving as a replicate. For sorted subsets, roughly 200 ng of genomic DNA, equivalent to roughly 33,000 T cell genomes, went into each replicate PCR. Purified libraries were quantified with a Qubit 3.0 fluorometer, sized on a Bioanalyzer 2100, and re-quantified with the KAPA Library Quantification kit. Every immunoSEQ 96-well plate was sequenced on a dedicated single-read 150-cycle Illumina NextSeq 550 flow cell. In the authors' own workflow: Because the immunoSEQ output held only junctional sequences and lacked quality scores, the filtering could not match the filtering applied to full-length reads. To assign V/J genes and CDR3, sequences were annotated using PyIR, a Python wrapper for IgBLAST v1.9, with IMGT germline references. Reads were filtered out if the reads had weak V/J assignments (E-value above 1e-6), no CDR3, stop codons, out-of-frame junctions, or ambiguous translated residues. V3J clonotypes were defined by identical inferred V gene, J gene, and CDR3 amino acid sequence. Percentage overlap between repertoires was computed as shared unique clonotypes divided by the size of the smaller repertoire. Richness of each repertoire was evaluated using RTK rarefaction, the Chao1 estimator, and Recon v2.1 estimates of unobserved clonotypes. For all TCRbeta clonotypes obtained by the gDNA method from several donors, generation probabilities were computed with OLGA. TCRdb's version of the immuneACCESS table is confined to in-frame rearrangements and falls short of the full clone set. An unresolved V gene accounts for under half of the shortfall where checked; the remainder is of unknown origin. The DNA gave D and trimming, while V, J and clone size come from that table. For this sample there are some 2,400,000 clones; nearly 97% appear just once. The ten most abundant clones make up roughly 0.13% of the sample.

Rearrangement joined TRBV7-9 to TRBJ2-5; the D gene is possibly TRBD2, with 5 bases matching. What was sequenced was naive CD4+ T cells sorted from blood. Taken with the paper, the label for cell subset or site translates to: CD45RA+ positively selected. This clonotype was obtained from a young man in good health. The DNA is TGTGCCAGCAGCTTAAGGACTCTCCAAGAGACCCAGTACTTC. Translated, it reads CASSLRTLQETQYF.